Many counts were recorded for the clone carrying this T cell receptor (beta chain). RNA transcripts served as the template for amplifying TCR beta CDR3 regions. The HTBI set primed first-round TCR CDR3 RT-PCR. TCRdb used MiXCR to reprocess the multiplex PCR reads, holding one entry per CDR3 protein. The table includes 550,000 to 600,000 distinct CDR3 sequences, around 17% detected once. The record originates from a study of T cells in Graves' hyperthyroidism and ophthalmopathy. Clinical symptoms, serum thyroxine and TRAb, thyroid ultrasound and orbital computed tomography were used for the diagnoses. Around 9.9 ml of fresh peripheral blood supplied the PBMCs. V was pared by 7 bases and J by 8 bases, with 18 bases between. The V gene's germline CDR1 is SNHLY and CDR2 FYNNEI. The CDR3 has 14 amino acids.

This TCR was sampled from a woman between 18 and 29 years old with Graves' hyperthyroidism. This rearrangement joins TRBV2 to TRBJ2-1; D is perhaps TRBD2 (5 bases). The specimen was blood. CDR3 residues: CASIEGLESDEQFF. CDR3 DNA: TGTGCCAGCATTGAGGGCCTGGAGAGCGATGAGCAGTTCTTC.